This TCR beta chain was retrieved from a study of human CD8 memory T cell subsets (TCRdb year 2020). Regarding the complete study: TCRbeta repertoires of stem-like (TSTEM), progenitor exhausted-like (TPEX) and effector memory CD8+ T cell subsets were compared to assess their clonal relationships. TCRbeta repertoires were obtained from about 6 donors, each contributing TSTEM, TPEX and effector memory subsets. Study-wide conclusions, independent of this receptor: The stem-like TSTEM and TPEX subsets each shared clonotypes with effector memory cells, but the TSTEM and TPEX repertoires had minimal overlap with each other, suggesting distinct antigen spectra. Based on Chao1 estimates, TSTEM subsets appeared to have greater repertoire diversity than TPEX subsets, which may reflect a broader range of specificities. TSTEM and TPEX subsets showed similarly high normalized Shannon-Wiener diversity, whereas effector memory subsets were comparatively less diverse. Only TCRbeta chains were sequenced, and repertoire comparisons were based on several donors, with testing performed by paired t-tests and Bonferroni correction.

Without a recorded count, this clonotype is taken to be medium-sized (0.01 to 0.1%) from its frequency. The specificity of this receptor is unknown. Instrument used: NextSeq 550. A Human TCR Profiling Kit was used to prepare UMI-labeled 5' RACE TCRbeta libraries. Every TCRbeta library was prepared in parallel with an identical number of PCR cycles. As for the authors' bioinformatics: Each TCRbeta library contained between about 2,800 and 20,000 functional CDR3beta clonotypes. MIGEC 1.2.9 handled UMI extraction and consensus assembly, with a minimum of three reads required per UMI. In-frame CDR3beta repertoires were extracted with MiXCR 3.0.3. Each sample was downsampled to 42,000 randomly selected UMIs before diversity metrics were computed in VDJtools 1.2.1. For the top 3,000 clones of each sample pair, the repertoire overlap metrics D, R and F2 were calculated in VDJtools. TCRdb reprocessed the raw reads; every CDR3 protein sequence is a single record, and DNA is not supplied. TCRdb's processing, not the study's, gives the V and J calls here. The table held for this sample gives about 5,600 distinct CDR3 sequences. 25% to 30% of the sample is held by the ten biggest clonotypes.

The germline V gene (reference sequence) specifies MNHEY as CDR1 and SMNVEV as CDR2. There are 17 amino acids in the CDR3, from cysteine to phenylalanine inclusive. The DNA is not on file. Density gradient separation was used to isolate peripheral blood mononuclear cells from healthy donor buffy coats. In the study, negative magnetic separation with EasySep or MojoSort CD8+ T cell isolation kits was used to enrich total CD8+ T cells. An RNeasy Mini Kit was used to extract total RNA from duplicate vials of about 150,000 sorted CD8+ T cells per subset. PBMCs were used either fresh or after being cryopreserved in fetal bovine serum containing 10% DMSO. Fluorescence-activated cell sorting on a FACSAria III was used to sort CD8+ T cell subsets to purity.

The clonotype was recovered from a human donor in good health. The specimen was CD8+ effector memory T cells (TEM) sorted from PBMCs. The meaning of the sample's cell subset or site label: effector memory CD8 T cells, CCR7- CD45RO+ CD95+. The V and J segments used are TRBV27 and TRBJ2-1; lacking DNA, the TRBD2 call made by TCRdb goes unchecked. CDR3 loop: CASSARLGEGSYNEQFF.